This T cell receptor (beta chain) was documented in a study of blood T cell repertoires in COVID-19. Across the whole study: From T cells, B-cell-depleted T cells, or PBMCs came the material, which was cDNA or gDNA.

The assay was immunoSEQ multiplex PCR, and TCRdb's table has in-frame clones only and misses some. The table records just under 250,000 clones, 75% to 90% of them present only once. The sequencing input was peripheral blood. This TCR came from a woman aged 30 to 39 who had recovered from COVID-19.

The CDR3 spells CASSDSGRGSNEKLFF. The CDR3 coding sequence is TGTGCCAGCAGTGACTCAGGCCGGGGGTCTAATGAAAAACTGTTTTTT. The chain carries TRBV25-1 and TRBJ1-4, with D possibly matching TRBD1 (5 bases). Germline-derived CDR1 and CDR2 are MGHDK and SYGVNS. V lost 3 bases to trimming and J lost 3 bases, with 14 bases between them. CDR3 length equals 16 residues.